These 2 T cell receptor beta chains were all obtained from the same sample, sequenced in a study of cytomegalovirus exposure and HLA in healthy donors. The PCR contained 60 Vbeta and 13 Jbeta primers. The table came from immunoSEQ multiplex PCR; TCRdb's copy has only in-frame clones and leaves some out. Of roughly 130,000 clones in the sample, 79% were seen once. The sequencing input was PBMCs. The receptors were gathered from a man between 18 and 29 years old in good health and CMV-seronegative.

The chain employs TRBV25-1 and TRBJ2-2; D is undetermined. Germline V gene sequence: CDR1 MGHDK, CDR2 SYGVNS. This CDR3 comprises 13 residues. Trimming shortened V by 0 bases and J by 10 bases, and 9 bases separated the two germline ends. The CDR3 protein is CASSEYTETELFF. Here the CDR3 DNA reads TGTGCCAGCAGTGAATATACAGAGACGGAGCTGTTTTTT.

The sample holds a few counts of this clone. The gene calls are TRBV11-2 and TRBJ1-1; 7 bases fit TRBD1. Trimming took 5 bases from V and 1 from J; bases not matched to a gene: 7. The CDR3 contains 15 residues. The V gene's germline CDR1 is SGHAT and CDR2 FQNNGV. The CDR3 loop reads CASSLPGGTNTEAFF. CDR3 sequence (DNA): TGTGCCAGCAGCCTCCCAGGGGGGACGAACACTGAAGCTTTCTTT. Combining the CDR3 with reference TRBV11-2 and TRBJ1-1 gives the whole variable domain EAGVAQSPRYKIIEKRQSVAFWCNPISGHATLYWYQQILGQGPKLLIQFQNNGVVDDSQLPKDRFSAERLKGVDSTLKIQPAKLEDSAVYLCASSLPGGTNTEAFFGQGTRLTVV.